This T cell receptor (beta chain) was sequenced in a study of T cells in Graves' hyperthyroidism and ophthalmopathy (dated by TCRdb to about 2019). In terms of the full investigation: Peripheral blood samples were taken at the time of initial diagnosis, prior to any treatment. TCR V-J signatures able to tell the groups apart were searched for in a discovery cohort of some 97 patients, of whom 43 had Graves' ophthalmopathy and 57 had stable Graves' hyperthyroidism. Whether ophthalmopathy could be predicted prospectively was tested in an independent validation cohort made up of under 20 hyperthyroidism patients plus 17 patients who later progressed to ophthalmopathy. The roughly 91 discovery patients were randomly split 7:3 into training and test sets. In over five Graves' hyperthyroidism patients, the study also compared T-cell repertoires from thyroid tissue with T-cell repertoires from blood. Once sampling was done, hyperthyroidism patients were given methimazole at a starting dose of 30 mg daily, whereas ophthalmopathy patients were given high-dose intravenous methylprednisolone. The paper describes TCR Vbeta CDR3 sequencing of 130 to 150 peripheral blood samples, made up of 43 ophthalmopathy patients, roughly 75 hyperthyroidism patients and around 17 progressor patients.

In the ophthalmopathy patients, disease was moderately to severely active, with a Clinical Activity Score of 3 or more, a NOSPECS grade of 4 or more, and a duration of less than 3 months. Exclusion was applied to patients with uncontrolled infections, other autoimmune diseases, pregnancy or lactation. Diagnoses were based on clinical symptoms, serum thyroxine and TRAb, thyroid ultrasound and orbital computed tomography. Ficoll-Paque density gradient centrifugation was used to isolate PBMCs from about 9 ml of fresh peripheral blood. Trizol reagent was used to extract total RNA, and RNA quality was then checked on an Agilent 2100 Bioanalyzer. This clonotype was detected many times. Its specific antigen is unknown. No base qualities exist here, and no much larger clone lies one base off it. TCR beta CDR3 regions were amplified from RNA transcripts. The TCR CDR3 was subjected to a first round of RT-PCR using the HTBI primer set and the Qiagen OneStep RT-PCR kit. A second multiplex PCR round built the libraries, followed by size selection and purification. Paired-end sequencing of the libraries was performed with 100 bp reads on an Illumina HiSeq2000. The authors' analysis ran thus. Raw data were processed with SOAPnuke, discarding reads with adapters, uncalled bases, mean Phred below 15, or no exact constant-primer or identifier match. COPE v1.2.5 was used to merge the high-quality paired reads, and each unique nucleotide sequence was defined as a clonotype. MiTCR v1.1 was used to align the clonotypes against IMGT TRBV, TRBD and TRBJ reference segments. The analysis included only V-J combinations with a frequency above 0.0001, which together covered around 99% of the repertoires. The TCS score was defined as the ratio of F50 (clonal expansion) to E x V (chaos), calculated using BLOSUM62-based TCRdist between CDR3 peptides within each V-J. Welch's t-statistics and random forest reduced fewer than 600 V-J features to roughly 13, which were used in a naive Bayes classifier (R e1071). In-frame beta chains were kept once TCRdb had trimmed the public reads at Q25 with fastp and called clones with MiXCR. Each CDR3 protein appears once, grouped with its most common genes and DNA. For this entry, the V and J calls and clone size follow TCRdb and not the study's own pipeline. The sample table lists 300,000 to 450,000 distinct CDR3 sequences, under 20% of them with a count of one. The top ten clonotypes cover about 38% of the sample.

Paper-wide results and their limitations: Sample size was not statistically predetermined, and investigators were not blinded to group allocation. Most expanded thyroid clonotypes (frequency above 0.001) were also detected in blood, a finding suggesting that blood repertoires may reflect thyroid immune responses. In cross-validation, a model built on a 13 V-J signature told ophthalmopathy apart from stable hyperthyroidism with 85% to 90% sensitivity and about 81% specificity, and in testing the same model reached 80%/75%. In validation, progression to ophthalmopathy was predicted by the model with 70% to 71% sensitivity and 72% to 85% specificity, a median of approximately 6.5 months before onset.

This receptor was identified in a man aged 18 to 29 with Graves' ophthalmopathy. Sample: blood.

The DNA sequence is as follows: TGTGCCAGCAGCTTAGCAGGGGACCTCTACGAGCAGTACTTC. Its protein reads: CASSLAGDLYEQYF. The chain was built from TRBV7-8 and TRBJ2-7; the D element might be TRBD1 or TRBD2, as each aligns at 5 bases. V is clipped by 0 bases and J by 3 bases, and the sequence between their germline boundaries is 9 bases long. The germline V gene sets CDR1 to SGHVS and CDR2 to FQNEAQ. Taken from cysteine to phenylalanine, the CDR3 has 14 residues. Only CDR3 DNA is held: 42 bases, read in frame from base 1.